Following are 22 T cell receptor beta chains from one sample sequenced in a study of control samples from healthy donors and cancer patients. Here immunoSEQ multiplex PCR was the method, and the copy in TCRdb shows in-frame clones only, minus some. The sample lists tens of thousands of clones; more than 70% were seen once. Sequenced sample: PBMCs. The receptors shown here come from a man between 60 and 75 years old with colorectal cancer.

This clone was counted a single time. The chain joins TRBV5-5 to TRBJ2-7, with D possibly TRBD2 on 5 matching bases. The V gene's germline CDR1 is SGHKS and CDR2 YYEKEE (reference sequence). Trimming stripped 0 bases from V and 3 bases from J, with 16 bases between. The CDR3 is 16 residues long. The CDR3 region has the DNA TGTGCCAGCAGCTTGGGGTCCTTGAGAGGGAGCTACGAGCAGTACTTC. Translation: CASSLGSLRGSYEQYF.

The CDR3 DNA reads TGTGCCAGCAGCGCTAGCCCCACAGGGAACTATGGCTACACCTTC. Translating gives CASSASPTGNYGYTF. The chain employs TRBV7-2 and TRBJ1-2; weak D call: TRBD1 (6 bases). The CDR3 is 15 residues long. Trimming stripped 5 bases from V and 2 bases from J, with 15 bases between. Germline CDR1 is SGHTA and CDR2 is FQGNSA.

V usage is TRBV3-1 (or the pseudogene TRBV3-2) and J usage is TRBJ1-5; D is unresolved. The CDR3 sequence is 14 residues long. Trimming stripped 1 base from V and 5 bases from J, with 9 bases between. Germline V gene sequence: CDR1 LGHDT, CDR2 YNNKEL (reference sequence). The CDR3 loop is CASSQGGRHQPQHF. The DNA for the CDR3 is TGTGCCAGCAGCCAAGGGGGAAGACATCAGCCCCAGCATTTT.

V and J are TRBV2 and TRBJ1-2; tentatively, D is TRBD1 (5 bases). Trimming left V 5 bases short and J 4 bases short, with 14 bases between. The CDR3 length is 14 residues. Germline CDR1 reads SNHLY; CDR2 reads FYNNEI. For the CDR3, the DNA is TGTGCCAGCAGTCCTGTAGGGGAATCCTATGGCTACACCTTC. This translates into CASSPVGESYGYTF. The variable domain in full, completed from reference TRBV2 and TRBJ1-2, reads EPEVTQTPSHQVTQMGQEVILRCVPISNHLYFYWYRQILGQKVEFLVSFYNNEISEKSEIFDDQFSVERPDGSNFTLKIRSTKLEDSAMYFCASSPVGESYGYTFGSGTRLTVV.

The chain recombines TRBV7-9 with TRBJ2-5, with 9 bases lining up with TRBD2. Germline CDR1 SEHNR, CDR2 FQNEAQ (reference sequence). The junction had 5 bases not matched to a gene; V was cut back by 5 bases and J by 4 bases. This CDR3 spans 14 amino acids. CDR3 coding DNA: TGTGCCAGCAGCCAGGGGACTAGCAGAGAGACCCAGTACTTC. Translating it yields CASSQGTSRETQYF.

In nucleotides, the CDR3 is TGTGCCAGCAGTCCCACCGCCTCAAACACCATATATTTT. This encodes CASSPTASNTIYF. The chain recombines TRBV27 with TRBJ1-3; D is unresolved. V lost 5 bases and J 6 bases, leaving 11 bases between the germline ends. Germline CDR1 is MNHEY and CDR2 is SMNVEV (reference sequence). This CDR3 is built from 13 residues.

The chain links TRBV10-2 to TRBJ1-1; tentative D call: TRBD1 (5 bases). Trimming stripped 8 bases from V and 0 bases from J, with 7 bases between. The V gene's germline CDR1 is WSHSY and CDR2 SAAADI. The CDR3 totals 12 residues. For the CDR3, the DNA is TGCGCCAGCCGACAGTTGAACACTGAAGCTTTCTTT. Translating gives CASRQLNTEAFF.

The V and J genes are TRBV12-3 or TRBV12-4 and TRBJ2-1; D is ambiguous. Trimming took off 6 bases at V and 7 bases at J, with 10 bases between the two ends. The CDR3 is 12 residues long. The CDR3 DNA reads TGTGCCAGCAGCCCCCGTACGAATGAGCAGTTCTTC. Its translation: CASSPRTNEQFF.

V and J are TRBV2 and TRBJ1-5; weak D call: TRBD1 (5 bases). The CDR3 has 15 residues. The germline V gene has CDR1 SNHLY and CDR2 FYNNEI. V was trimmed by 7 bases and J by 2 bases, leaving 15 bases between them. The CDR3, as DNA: TGTGCCAGCATTCTGGACCTGGGACGCAATCAGCCCCAGCATTTT. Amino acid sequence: CASILDLGRNQPQHF.

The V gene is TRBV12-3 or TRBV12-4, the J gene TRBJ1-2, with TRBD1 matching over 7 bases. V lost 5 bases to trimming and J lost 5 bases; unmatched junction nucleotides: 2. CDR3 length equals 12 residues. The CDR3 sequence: CASSVRGYGYTF. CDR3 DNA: TGTGCCAGCAGTGTCAGGGGGTATGGCTACACCTTC.

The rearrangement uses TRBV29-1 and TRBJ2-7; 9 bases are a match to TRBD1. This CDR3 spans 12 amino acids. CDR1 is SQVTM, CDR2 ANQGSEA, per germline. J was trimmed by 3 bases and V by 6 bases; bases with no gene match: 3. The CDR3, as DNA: TGCAGCGTAGACAGGGGGGGCTACGAGCAGTACTTC. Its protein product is CSVDRGGYEQYF.

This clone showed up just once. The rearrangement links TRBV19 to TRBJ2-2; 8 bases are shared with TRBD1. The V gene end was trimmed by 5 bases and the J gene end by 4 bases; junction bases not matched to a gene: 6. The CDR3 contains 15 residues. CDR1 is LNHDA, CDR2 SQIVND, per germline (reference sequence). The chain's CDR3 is CASSSRGRGTGELFF. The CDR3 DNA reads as TGTGCCAGTAGTTCCAGGGGGCGCGGCACCGGGGAGCTGTTTTTT.

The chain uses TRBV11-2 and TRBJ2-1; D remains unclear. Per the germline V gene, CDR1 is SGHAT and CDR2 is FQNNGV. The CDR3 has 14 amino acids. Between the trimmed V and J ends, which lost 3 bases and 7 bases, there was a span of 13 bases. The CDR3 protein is CASSFFEKANEQFF. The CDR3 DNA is TGTGCCAGCAGCTTCTTTGAAAAAGCGAATGAGCAGTTCTTC.

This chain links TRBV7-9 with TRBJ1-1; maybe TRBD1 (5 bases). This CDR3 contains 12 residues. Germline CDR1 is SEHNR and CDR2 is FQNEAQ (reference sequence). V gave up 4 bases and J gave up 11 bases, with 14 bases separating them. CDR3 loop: CASSSSGSRAFF. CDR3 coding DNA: TGTGCCAGCAGCTCCTCAGGGAGCAGGGCTTTCTTT.

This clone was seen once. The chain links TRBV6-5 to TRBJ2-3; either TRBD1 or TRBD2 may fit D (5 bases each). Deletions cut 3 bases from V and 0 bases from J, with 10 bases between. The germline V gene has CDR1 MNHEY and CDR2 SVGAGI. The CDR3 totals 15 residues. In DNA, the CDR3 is TGTGCCAGCAGTTATCGGGGCGGTAGCACAGATACGCAGTATTTT. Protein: CASSYRGGSTDTQYF.

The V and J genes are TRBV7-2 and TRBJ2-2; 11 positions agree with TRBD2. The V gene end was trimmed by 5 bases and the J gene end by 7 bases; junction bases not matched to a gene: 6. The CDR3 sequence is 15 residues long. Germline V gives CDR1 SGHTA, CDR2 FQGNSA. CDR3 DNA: TGTGCCAGCAGCGGCAGACTAGCGGGGCTCGGGGAGCTGTTTTTT. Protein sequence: CASSGRLAGLGELFF.

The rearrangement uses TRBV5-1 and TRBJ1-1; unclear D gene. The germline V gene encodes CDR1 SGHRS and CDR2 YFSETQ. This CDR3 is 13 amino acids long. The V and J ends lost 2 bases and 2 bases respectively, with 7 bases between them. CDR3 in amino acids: CASSFWTNTEAFF. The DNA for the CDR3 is TGCGCCAGCAGCTTCTGGACCAACACTGAAGCTTTCTTT.

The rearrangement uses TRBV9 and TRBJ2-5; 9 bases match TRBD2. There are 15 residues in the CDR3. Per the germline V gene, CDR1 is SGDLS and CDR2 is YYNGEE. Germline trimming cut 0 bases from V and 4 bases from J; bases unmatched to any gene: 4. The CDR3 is CASSVGSGGRETQYF. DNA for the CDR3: TGTGCCAGCAGCGTAGGAAGCGGGGGGCGAGAGACCCAGTACTTC.

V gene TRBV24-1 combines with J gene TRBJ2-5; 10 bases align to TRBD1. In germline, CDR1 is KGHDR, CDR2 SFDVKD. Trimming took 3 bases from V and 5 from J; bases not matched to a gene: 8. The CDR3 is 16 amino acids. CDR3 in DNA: TGTGCCACCAGTGATCCGAGACAGGGGGCAATGGAGACCCAGTACTTC. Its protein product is CATSDPRQGAMETQYF.

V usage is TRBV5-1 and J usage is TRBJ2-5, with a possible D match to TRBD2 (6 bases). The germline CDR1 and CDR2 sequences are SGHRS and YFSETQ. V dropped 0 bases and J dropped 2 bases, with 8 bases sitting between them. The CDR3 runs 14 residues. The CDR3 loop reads CASSLEGRQETQYF. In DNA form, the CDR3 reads TGCGCCAGCAGCTTGGAGGGGAGGCAAGAGACCCAGTACTTC.

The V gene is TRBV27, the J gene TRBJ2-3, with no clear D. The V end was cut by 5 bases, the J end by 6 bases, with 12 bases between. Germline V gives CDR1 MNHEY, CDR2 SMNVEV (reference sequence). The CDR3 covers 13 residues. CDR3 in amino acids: CASSAHGDDTQYF. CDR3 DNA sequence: TGTGCCAGCAGTGCTCATGGGGATGATACGCAGTATTTT.

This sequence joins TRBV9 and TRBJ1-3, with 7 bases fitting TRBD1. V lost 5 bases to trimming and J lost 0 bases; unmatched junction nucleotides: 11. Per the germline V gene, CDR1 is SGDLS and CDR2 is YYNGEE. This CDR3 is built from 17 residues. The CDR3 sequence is CASSRLDRANSGNTIYF. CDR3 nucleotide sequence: TGTGCCAGCAGTCGCCTCGACAGGGCGAACTCTGGAAACACCATATATTTT.